This T cell receptor (beta chain) was recovered during a study of blood T cell repertoires in COVID-19. Study as a whole: Acute and convalescent COVID-19 specimens originated in the United States, Italy and Spain. T cells, B-cell-depleted T cells, or PBMCs supplied cDNA or gDNA.

Original methodology: Reference gene primer amplification in the assay estimated nucleated cell counts. Profiled with immunoSEQ multiplex PCR; TCRdb holds only in-frame clones, not every one. The V and J calls and clone size are taken from that table; D and trimming were inferred from the DNA. There are 35,000 to 55,000 clones in the sample; roughly 85% occur only once, and about 13% lies in the top ten. This CDR3 is 16 amino acids long. V lost 3 bases and J 9 bases, leaving 21 bases between the germline ends. CDR1 is LGHDT and CDR2 is YNNKEL in the germline V gene (reference sequence). Specimen: peripheral blood. The chain uses TRBV3-1 (or the pseudogene TRBV3-2) and TRBJ2-1; maybe TRBD2 (7 bases). The clonotype comes from a woman aged 70-85 years in a cohort sampled during active COVID-19. The CDR3 spells CASSHVGRGAGSEQFF. The CDR3 DNA is TGTGCCAGCAGCCACGTCGGCCGGGGGGCGGGGAGTGAGCAGTTCTTC.